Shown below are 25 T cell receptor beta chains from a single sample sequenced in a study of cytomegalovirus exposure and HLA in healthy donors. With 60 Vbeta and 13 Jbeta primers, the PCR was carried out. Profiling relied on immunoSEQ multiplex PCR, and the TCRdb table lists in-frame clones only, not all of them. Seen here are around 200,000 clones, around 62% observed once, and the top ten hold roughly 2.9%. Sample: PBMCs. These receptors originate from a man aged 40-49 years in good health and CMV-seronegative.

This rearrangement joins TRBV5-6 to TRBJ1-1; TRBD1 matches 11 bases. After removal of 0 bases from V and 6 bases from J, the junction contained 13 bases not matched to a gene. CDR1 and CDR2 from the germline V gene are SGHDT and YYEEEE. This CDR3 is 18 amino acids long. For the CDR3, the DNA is TGTGCCAGCAGCTTGGCCAAGGACAGGGGGCGAAGGCTCCCTGAAGCTTTCTTT. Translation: CASSLAKDRGRRLPEAFF.

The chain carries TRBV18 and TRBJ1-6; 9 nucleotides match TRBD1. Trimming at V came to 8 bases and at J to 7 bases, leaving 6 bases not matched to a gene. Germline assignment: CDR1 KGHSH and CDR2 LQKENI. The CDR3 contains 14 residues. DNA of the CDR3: TGTGCCAGCCAACCGGGACAGGGAAATTCACCCCTCCACTTT. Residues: CASQPGQGNSPLHF. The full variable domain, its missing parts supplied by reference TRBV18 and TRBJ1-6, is NAGVMQNPRHLVRRRGQEARLRCSPMKGHSHVYWYRQLPEEGLKFMVYLQKENIIDESGMPKERFSAEFPKEGPSILRIQQVVRGDSAAYFCASQPGQGNSPLHFGNGTRLTVT.

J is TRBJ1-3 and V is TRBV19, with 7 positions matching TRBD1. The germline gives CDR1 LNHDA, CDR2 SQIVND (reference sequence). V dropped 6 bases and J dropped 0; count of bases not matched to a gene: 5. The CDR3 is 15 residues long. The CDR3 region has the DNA TGTGCCAGTAGCCCGACAGGGACCTCTGGAAACACCATATATTTT. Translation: CASSPTGTSGNTIYF.

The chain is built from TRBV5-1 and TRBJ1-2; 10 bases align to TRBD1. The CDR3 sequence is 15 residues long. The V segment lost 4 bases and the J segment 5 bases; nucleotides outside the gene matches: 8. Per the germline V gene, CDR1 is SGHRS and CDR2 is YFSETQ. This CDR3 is CASSQDRGGVYGYTF. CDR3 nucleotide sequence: TGCGCCAGCAGCCAGGACAGGGGGGGAGTTTATGGCTACACCTTC.

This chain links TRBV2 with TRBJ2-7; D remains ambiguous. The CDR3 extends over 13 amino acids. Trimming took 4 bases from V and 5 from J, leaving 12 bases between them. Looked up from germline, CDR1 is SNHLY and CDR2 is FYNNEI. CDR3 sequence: CASSGLQRNEQYF. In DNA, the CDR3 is TGTGCCAGCAGTGGTTTGCAGCGCAACGAGCAGTACTTC.

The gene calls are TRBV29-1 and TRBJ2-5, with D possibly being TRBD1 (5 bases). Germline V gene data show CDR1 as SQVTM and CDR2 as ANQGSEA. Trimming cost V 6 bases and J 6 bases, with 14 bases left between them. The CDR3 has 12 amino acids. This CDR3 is CSVTEPQQTQYF. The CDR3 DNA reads TGCAGCGTGACAGAACCTCAGCAGACCCAGTACTTC.

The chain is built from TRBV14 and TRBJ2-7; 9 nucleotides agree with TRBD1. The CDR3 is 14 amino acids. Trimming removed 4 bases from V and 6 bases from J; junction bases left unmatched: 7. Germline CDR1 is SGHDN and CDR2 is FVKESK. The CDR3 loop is CASSLRDRVLEQYF. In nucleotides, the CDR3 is TGTGCCAGCAGCCTCCGGGACAGGGTCCTCGAGCAGTACTTC.

CDR3 DNA: TGTGCCAGCAGCGCCCGGGACAGAGCTGACTACGAGCAGTACTTC. Translated: CASSARDRADYEQYF. The chain links TRBV9 to TRBJ2-7, with 7 bases matching TRBD1. This CDR3 contains 15 residues. Germline CDR1 is SGDLS and CDR2 is YYNGEE. V was pared by 3 bases and J by 3 bases, with 9 bases of the junction left unmatched.

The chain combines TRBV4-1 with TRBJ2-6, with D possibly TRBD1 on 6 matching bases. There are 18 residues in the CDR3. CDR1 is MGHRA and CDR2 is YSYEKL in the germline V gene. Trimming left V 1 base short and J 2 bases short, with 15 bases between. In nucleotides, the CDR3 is TGCGCCAGCAGCCAAGTCGTCAGGGGCGGAACTGGGGCCAACGTCCTGACTTTC. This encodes CASSQVVRGGTGANVLTF.

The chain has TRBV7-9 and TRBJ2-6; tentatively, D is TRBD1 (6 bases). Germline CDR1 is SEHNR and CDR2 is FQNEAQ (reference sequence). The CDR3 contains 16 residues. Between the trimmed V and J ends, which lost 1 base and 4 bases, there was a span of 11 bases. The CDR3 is CASSLGAGAGANVLTF. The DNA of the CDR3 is TGTGCCAGCAGCTTAGGGGCAGGGGCCGGGGCCAACGTCCTGACTTTC.

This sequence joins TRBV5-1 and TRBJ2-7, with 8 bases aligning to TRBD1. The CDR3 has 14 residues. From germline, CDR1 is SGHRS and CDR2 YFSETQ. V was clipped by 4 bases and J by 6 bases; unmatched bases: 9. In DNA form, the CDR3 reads TGCGCCAGCAGCATAAGGACAGGGAGTGGCGAGCAGTACTTC. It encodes CASSIRTGSGEQYF. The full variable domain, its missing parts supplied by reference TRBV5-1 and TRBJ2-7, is KAGVTQTPRYLIKTRGQQVTLSCSPISGHRSVSWYQQTPGQGLQFLFEYFSETQRNKGNFPGRFSGRQFSNSRSEMNVSTLELGDSALYLCASSIRTGSGEQYFGPGTRLTVT.

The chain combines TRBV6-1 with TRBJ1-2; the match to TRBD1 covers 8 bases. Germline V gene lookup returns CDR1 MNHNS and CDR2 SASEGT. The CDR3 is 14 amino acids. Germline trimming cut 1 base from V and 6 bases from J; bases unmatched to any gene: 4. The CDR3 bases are TGTGCCAGCAGTGAAGGAGCGACAGGGGATGGCTACACCTTC. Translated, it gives CASSEGATGDGYTF.

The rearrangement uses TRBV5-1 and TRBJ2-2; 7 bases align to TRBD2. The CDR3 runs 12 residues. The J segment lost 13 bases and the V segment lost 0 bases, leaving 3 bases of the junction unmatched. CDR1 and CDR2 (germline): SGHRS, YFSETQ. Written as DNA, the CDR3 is TGCGCCAGCAGCTTGGAAGGGGAGGGGCTGTTTTTT. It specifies CASSLEGEGLFF.

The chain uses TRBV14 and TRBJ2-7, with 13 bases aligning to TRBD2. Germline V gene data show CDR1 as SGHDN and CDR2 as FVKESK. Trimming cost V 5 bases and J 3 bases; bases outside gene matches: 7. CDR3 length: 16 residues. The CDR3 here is CASSARTSGSLYEQYF. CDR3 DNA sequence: TGTGCCAGCAGCGCCCGGACTAGCGGGAGTCTCTACGAGCAGTACTTC.

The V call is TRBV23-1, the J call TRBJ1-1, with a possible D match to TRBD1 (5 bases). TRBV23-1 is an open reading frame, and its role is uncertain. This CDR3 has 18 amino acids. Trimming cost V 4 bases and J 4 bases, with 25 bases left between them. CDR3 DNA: TGCGCCAGCAGTCGGGTGTGCAGGGTTAAGTTTTCGGTCACTGAAGCTTTCTTT. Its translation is CASSRVCRVKFSVTEAFF.

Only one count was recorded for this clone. The DNA of the CDR3 is TGCAGCGCACATAGCGGGAGGGGTAAAGATACGCAGTATTTT. It specifies CSAHSGRGKDTQYF. The chain recombines TRBV29-1 with TRBJ2-3; TRBD2 matches at 11 bases. This CDR3 comprises 14 residues. V trimming: 7 bases; J trimming: 5 bases; junction bases outside the gene matches: 8. Germline V gene lookup returns CDR1 SQVTM and CDR2 ANQGSEA.

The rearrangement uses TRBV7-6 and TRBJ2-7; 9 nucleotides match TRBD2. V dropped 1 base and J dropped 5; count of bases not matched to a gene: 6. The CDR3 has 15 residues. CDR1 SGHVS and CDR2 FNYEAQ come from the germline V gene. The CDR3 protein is CASSLVLSGRDEQYF. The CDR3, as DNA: TGTGCCAGCAGCTTAGTTCTTAGCGGGAGAGACGAGCAGTACTTC. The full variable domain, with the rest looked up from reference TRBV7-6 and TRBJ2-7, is GAGVSQSPRYKVTKRGQDVALRCDPISGHVSLYWYRQALGQGPEFLTYFNYEAQQDKSGLPNDRFSAERPEGSISTLTIQRTEQRDSAMYRCASSLVLSGRDEQYFGPGTRLTVT.

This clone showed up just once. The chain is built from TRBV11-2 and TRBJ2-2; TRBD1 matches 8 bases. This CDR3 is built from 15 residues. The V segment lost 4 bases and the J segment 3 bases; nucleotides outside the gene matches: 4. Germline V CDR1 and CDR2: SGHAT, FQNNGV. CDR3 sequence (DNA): TGTGCCAGCAGCTACGGACAGGGATACACCGGGGAGCTGTTTTTT. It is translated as CASSYGQGYTGELFF.

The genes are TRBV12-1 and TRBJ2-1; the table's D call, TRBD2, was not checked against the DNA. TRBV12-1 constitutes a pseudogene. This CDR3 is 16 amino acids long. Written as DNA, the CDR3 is TGTGCCAGCGATGAGAGGTTTCCGGGGGTATACAATGAGCAGTTCTTC. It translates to CASDERFPGVYNEQFF.

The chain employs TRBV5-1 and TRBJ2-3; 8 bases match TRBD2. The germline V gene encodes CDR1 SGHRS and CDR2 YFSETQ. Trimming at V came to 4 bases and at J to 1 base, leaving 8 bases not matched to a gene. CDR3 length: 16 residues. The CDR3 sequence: CASSTTTSGGTDTQYF. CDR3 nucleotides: TGCGCCAGCAGCACCACCACTAGCGGAGGCACAGATACGCAGTATTTT.

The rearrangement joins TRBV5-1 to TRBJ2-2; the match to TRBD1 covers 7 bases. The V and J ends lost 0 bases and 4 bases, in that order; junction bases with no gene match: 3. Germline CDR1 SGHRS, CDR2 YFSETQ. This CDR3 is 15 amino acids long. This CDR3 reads CASSLARGSTGELFF. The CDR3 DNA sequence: TGCGCCAGCAGCTTGGCCAGGGGGAGCACCGGGGAGCTGTTTTTT.

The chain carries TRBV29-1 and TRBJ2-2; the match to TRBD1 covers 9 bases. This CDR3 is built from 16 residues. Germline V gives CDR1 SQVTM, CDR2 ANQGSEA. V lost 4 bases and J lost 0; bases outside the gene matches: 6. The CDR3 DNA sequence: TGCAGCGTTGGGGGACAGGGCACGACGAACACCGGGGAGCTGTTTTTT. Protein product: CSVGGQGTTNTGELFF.

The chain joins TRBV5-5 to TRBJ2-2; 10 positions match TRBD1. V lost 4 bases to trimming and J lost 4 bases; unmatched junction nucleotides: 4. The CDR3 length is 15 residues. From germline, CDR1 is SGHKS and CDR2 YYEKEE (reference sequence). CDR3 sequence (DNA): TGTGCCAGCAGCCGACAGGGGGCCGGCACCGGGGAGCTGTTTTTT. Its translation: CASSRQGAGTGELFF.

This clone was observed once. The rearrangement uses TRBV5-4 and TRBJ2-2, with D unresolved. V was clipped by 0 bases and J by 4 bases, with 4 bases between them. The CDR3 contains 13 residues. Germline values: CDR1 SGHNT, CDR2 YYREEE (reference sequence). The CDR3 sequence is CASSLDSTGELFF. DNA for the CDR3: TGTGCCAGCAGCTTGGACAGCACCGGGGAGCTGTTTTTT.

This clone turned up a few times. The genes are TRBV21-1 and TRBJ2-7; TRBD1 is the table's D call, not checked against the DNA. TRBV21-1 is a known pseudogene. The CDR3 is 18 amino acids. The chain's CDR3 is CASSSQSGTGKYSYEQYF. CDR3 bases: TGTGCCAGCAGCAGCCAGTCTGGGACAGGGAAATACTCCTACGAGCAGTACTTC.